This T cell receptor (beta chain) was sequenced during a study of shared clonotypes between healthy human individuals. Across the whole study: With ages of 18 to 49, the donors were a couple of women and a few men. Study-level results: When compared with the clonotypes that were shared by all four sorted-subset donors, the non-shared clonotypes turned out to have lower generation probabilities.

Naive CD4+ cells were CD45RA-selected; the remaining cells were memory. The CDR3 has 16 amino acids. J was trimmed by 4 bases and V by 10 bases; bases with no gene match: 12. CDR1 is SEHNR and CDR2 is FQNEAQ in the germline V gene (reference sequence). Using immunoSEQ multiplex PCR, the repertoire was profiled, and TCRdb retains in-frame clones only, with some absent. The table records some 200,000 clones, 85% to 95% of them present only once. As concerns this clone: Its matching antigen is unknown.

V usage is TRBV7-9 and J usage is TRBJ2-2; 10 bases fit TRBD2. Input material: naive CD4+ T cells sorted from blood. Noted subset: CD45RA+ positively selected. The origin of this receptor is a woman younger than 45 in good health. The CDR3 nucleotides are TGTGCCATCCGGGGAGCGGGAGGGCCGGGCACCGGGGAGCTGTTTTTT. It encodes CAIRGAGGPGTGELFF. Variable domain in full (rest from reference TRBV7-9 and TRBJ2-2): DTGVSQNPRHKITKRGQNVTFRCDPISEHNRLYWYRQTLGQGPEFLTYFQNEAQLEKSRLLSDRFSAERPKGSFSTLEIQRTEQGDSAMYLCAIRGAGGPGTGELFFGEGSRLTVL.